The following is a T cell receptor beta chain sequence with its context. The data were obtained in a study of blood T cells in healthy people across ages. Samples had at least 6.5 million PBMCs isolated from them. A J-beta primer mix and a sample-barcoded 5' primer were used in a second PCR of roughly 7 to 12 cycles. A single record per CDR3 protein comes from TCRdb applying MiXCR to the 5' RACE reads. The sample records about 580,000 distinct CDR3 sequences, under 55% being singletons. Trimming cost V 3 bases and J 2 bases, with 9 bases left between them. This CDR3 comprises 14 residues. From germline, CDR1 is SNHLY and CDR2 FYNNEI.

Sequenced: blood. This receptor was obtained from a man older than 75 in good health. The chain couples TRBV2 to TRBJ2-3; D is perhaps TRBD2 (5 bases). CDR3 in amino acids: CASSDPGYTDTQYF. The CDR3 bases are TGTGCCAGCAGTGATCCGGGGTACACAGATACGCAGTATTTT.